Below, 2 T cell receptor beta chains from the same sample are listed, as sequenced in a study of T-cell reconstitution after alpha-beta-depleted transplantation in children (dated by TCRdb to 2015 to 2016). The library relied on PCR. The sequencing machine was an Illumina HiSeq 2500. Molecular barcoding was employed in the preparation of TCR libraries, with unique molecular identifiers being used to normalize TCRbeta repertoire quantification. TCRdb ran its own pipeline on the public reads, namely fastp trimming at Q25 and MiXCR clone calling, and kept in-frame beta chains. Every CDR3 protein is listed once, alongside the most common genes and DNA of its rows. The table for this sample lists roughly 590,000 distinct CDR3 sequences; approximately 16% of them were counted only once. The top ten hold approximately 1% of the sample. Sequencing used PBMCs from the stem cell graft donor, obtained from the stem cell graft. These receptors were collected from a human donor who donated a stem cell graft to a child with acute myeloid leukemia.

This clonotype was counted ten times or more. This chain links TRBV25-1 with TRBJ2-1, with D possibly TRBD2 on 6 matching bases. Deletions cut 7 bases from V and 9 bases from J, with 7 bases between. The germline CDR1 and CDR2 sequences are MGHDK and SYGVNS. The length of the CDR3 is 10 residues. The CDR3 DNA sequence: TGTGCCAGCAAGGGAGGTGAGCAGTTCTTC. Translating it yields CASKGGEQFF.

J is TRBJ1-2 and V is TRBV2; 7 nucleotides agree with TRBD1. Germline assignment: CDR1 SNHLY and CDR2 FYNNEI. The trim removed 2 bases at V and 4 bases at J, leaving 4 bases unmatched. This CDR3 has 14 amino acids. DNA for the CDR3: TGTGCCAGCAGTGAAATGGGACAGCCCTATGGCTACACCTTC. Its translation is CASSEMGQPYGYTF.